A selection of T cell receptor beta chains follows, all from one sample in a study of T cells in Graves' hyperthyroidism and ophthalmopathy. TCRdb independently ran MiXCR on the multiplex PCR reads; one entry per CDR3 protein. This table holds about 290,000 distinct CDR3 sequences, 10% to 15% found once. Source material: blood. These TCRs come from a woman aged 25-40 years with Graves' hyperthyroidism that later progressed to Graves' ophthalmopathy. CDR3s include the opening cysteine and the closing phenylalanine or tryptophan. Size values are once, few and many counts, or a class for expanded clones, and some rows have none.

clone_size	j_call	v_call	cdr3_aa
many	TRBJ2-5	TRBV7-9	CASSTGLANQETQYF
.	TRBJ1-4	TRBV24-1	CATSGAGDEKLFF
few	TRBJ2-1	TRBV15	CATSRGGTLRNNEQFF
.	TRBJ2-6	TRBV6-1	CASSVPGRGSGANVLTF
few	TRBJ1-1	TRBV4-3	CASSLLRWRTEAFF
many	TRBJ2-3	TRBV30	CAWSLGAGAADTQYF
.	TRBJ2-1	TRBV28	CASSLTGRRYNEQFF
few	TRBJ2-7	TRBV11-3	CASSLGSGSSYEQYF
many	TRBJ2-3	TRBV19	CASSTTSWTRPDTQYF
few	TRBJ2-3	TRBV24-1	CATSDLTSGMSDTQYF
.	TRBJ2-7	TRBV19	CASFVRYEQYF
.	TRBJ2-7	TRBV9	CASSTTGGENYEQYF
few	TRBJ1-1	TRBV18	CASSLGQGLNTEAFF
.	TRBJ2-2	TRBV3-1	CASSQEKGLRHTGELFF
many	TRBJ2-2	TRBV28	CASSLSPRELANTGELFF
few	TRBJ2-2	TRBV27	CASSLRTGPGELFF
few	TRBJ2-3	TRBV20-1	CSARGIAGYSTDTQYF
many	TRBJ1-6	TRBV27	CASSLPGLGSPLHF
many	TRBJ1-6	TRBV6-1	CASSPSFGSPLHF
many	TRBJ2-3	TRBV4-1	CASSQEPDPRSTQYF
.	TRBJ2-1	TRBV9	CASSVVGGGVTDEQFF
many	TRBJ1-5	TRBV4-3	CASSQDWEAQPQHF